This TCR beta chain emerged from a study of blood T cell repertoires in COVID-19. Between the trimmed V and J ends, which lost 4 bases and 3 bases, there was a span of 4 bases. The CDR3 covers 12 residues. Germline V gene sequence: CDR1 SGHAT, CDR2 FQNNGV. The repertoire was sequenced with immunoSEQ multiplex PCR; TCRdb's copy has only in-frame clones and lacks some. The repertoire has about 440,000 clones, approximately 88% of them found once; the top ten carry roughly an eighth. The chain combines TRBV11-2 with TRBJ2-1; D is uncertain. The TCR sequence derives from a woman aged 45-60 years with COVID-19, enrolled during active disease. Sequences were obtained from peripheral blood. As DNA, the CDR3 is TGTGCCAGCAGCTCCGGCTACAATGAGCAGTTCTTC. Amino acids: CASSSGYNEQFF.